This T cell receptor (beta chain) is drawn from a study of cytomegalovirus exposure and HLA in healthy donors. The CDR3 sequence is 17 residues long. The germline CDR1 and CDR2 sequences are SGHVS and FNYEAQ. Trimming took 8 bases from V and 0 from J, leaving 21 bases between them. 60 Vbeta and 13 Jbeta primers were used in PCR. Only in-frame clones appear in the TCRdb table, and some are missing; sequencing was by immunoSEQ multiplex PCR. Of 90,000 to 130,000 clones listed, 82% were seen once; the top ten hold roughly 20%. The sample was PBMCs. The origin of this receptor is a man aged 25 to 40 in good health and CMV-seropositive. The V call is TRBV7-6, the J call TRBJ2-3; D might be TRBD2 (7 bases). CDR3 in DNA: TGTGCCAGCTCCTCCACGGGGGGCGAACAAAGCACAGATACGCAGTATTTT. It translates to CASSSTGGEQSTDTQYF.